This T cell receptor beta chain was obtained from a study of CD8+CD57+ T cells in acquired aplastic anemia. At the level of the study: Sorted CD4+ and CD8+ cells yielded roughly 3 ug of DNA on average.

This clonotype has more than one count but fewer than ten. Its antigen is currently unknown. Study results and caveats: Patients were compared with controls for CD8+ Simpson's diversity, and no significant difference emerged.

It was genomic DNA that served as the template for profiling TCR beta VDJ and CDR3. MiXCR, applied by TCRdb to the reads, yields one record per CDR3 protein. The sample holds around 290,000 distinct CDR3 sequences, under 60% seen once. The sequenced patients had an expansion of CD8+CD57+ cells seen by flow cytometry. Every patient had severe acquired aplastic anemia. The receptor was derived from a human donor with aplastic anemia. The sequenced sample consisted of sorted CD4+, CD8+, or CD8+CD57+ T cells (not recorded which) from PBMCs.

The CDR3 DNA reads TGTGCCAGCAGCTTCTCGCCCTTGGTGGGATACGAGCAGTACTTC. It specifies CASSFSPLVGYEQYF. The chain combines TRBV7-8 with TRBJ2-7, with D hard to call. Germline-derived CDR1 and CDR2 are SGHVS and FQNEAQ. The V end lost 3 bases, the J end lost 4 bases, and 16 bases lay between the germline ends. The CDR3 has 15 residues.